Listed here are 24 T cell receptor beta chains from one sample, sequenced in a study of blood T cell repertoires in COVID-19. Clones were read by immunoSEQ multiplex PCR, and TCRdb kept only the in-frame ones, dropping some. The table records about 74,000 clones, 84% of them present only once. Sequencing was carried out using peripheral blood. Every receptor here comes from a human donor in a cohort sampled during active COVID-19.

The chain carries TRBV15 and TRBJ2-3; possibly TRBD2 for D (5 bases). Trimming removed 0 bases from V and 5 bases from J, with 21 bases in between. This CDR3 spans 18 amino acids. CDR1 is LNHNV, CDR2 YYDKDF, per germline (reference sequence). The CDR3, as DNA: TGTGCCACCAGCAGAGATAAGGTCCCGGGATGGGAGCAAGATACGCAGTATTTT. Protein product: CATSRDKVPGWEQDTQYF.

The chain has TRBV9 and TRBJ2-3, with 7 bases fitting TRBD1. The length of the CDR3 is 16 residues. Germline loops: CDR1 SGDLS, CDR2 YYNGEE. Trimming at V came to 0 bases and at J to 0 bases, leaving 4 bases not matched to a gene. The CDR3 DNA is TGTGCCAGCAGCGTAGTCGGGACAGTTAGCACAGATACGCAGTATTTT. Translated, it gives CASSVVGTVSTDTQYF.

This clone was seen just once. CDR3 coding DNA: TGTGCCAGCAGCCCCGGACAGCGGAACACTGAAGCTTTCTTT. Translation: CASSPGQRNTEAFF. The chain couples TRBV9 to TRBJ1-1, with D maybe TRBD1 (6 bases). Germline V CDR1 and CDR2: SGDLS, YYNGEE. The CDR3 consists of 14 residues. V lost 4 bases and J lost 1, with 11 bases in between. Complete variable domain (other parts from reference TRBV9 and TRBJ1-1): DSGVTQTPKHLITATGQRVTLRCSPRSGDLSVYWYQQSLDQGLQFLIQYYNGEERAKGNILERFSAQQFPDLHSELNLSSLELGDSALYFCASSPGQRNTEAFFGQGTRLTVV.

The V and J genes are TRBV10-3 and TRBJ1-1; perhaps TRBD1 as D (5 bases). Germline assignment: CDR1 ENHRY and CDR2 SYGVKD. V lost 6 bases and J lost 2, with 16 bases in between. The CDR3 has 15 residues. The CDR3 here is CAIRGPPTPNTEAFF. The CDR3 DNA sequence: TGTGCCATCAGGGGGCCACCGACACCCAACACTGAAGCTTTCTTT.

V usage is TRBV28 and J usage is TRBJ2-5, with D possibly TRBD2 on 5 matching bases. V lost 3 bases and J 2 bases, leaving 19 bases between the germline ends. The CDR3 spans 17 residues. Looked up from germline, CDR1 is MDHEN and CDR2 is SYDVKM. The CDR3 spells CASSFLAGPRAQETQYF. As DNA, the CDR3 is TGTGCCAGCAGTTTTCTAGCCGGGCCAAGAGCGCAAGAGACCCAGTACTTC. The complete variable domain, with remaining parts taken from reference TRBV28 and TRBJ2-5, reads DVKVTQSSRYLVKRTGEKVFLECVQDMDHENMFWYRQDPGLGLRLIYFSYDVKMKEKGDIPEGYSVSREKKERFSLILESASTNQTSMYLCASSFLAGPRAQETQYFGPGTRLLVL.

The chain couples TRBV6-6 to TRBJ2-3; D is ambiguous. The CDR3 spans 11 residues. V lost 8 bases and J lost 3, with 6 bases in between. Germline V gene data show CDR1 as MNHNY and CDR2 as SVGAGI (reference sequence). This chain's CDR3 is CASAVTDTQYF. The CDR3 DNA follows: TGTGCCAGCGCAGTGACAGATACGCAGTATTTT.

The V call is TRBV5-5, the J call TRBJ1-4, with D hard to call. Germline V gene data show CDR1 as SGHKS and CDR2 as YYEKEE (reference sequence). V lost 4 bases and J lost 0, with 10 bases in between. The CDR3 length is 15 residues. CDR3 in DNA: TGTGCCAGCAGCAGGCGACAAGCAACTAATGAAAAACTGTTTTTT. This gives the protein CASSRRQATNEKLFF.

In this sample, this clone turned up once. This chain uses TRBV3-1 (or the pseudogene TRBV3-2) with TRBJ2-7; TRBD1 agrees at 10 bases. V gave up 0 bases and J gave up 9 bases; unmatched junction bases: 8. The CDR3 totals 15 residues. Looked up from germline, CDR1 is LGHDT and CDR2 is YNNKEL (reference sequence). CDR3 sequence (DNA): TGTGCCAGCAGCCAAGATGAGACAGGGGGCTCGGGGCAGTACTTC. Translated: CASSQDETGGSGQYF.

The genes are TRBV7-8 and TRBJ1-3; D possibly corresponds to TRBD1 (5 bases). This CDR3 is built from 18 residues. V was cut by 6 bases and J by 1 base, with 22 bases left in between. CDR1 and CDR2 from the germline V gene are SGHVS and FQNEAQ. The CDR3 nucleotides are TGTGCCAGCAGACAAACGAGGTGGGGGGAGAGGTCTGGAAACACCATATATTTT. Translated, it gives CASRQTRWGERSGNTIYF. Full variable domain (rest looked up from reference TRBV7-8 and TRBJ1-3): GAGVSQSPRYKVAKRGQDVALRCDPISGHVSLFWYQQALGQGPEFLTYFQNEAQLDKSGLPSDRFFAERPEGSVSTLKIQRTQQEDSAVYLCASRQTRWGERSGNTIYFGEGSWLTVV.

The rearrangement joins TRBV14 to TRBJ2-6, with 11 bases fitting TRBD1. Germline CDR1 SGHDN, CDR2 FVKESK. The CDR3 extends over 22 amino acids. With 4 bases clipped from V and 3 bases from J, the junction kept 20 bases outside the gene matches. Here the CDR3 reads CASSRPPSDRGRGWYGANVLTF. The CDR3, as DNA: TGTGCCAGCAGCCGACCCCCCTCGGACAGGGGGCGCGGGTGGTATGGGGCCAACGTCCTGACTTTC.

The chain carries TRBV12-3 or TRBV12-4 and TRBJ1-1; 7 bases line up with TRBD1. The V segment lost 3 bases and the J segment 10 bases; nucleotides outside the gene matches: 2. The CDR3 is 11 amino acids. The CDR3 sequence is CASSFNRGAFF. The CDR3 DNA reads as TGTGCCAGCAGTTTTAACAGGGGAGCTTTCTTT.

The chain has TRBV3-1 (or the pseudogene TRBV3-2) and TRBJ1-6; perhaps TRBD1 as D (5 bases). Per the germline V gene, CDR1 is LGHDT and CDR2 is YNNKEL (reference sequence). There are 13 residues in the CDR3. V dropped 2 bases and J dropped 7 bases, with 6 bases sitting between them. CDR3 loop: CASSQRQNSPLHF. CDR3 sequence (DNA): TGTGCCAGCAGCCAAAGACAGAATTCACCCCTCCACTTT.

The rearrangement links TRBV19 to TRBJ1-6, with 8 bases identical to TRBD1. This CDR3 region has 16 residues. Germline V gene sequence: CDR1 LNHDA, CDR2 SQIVND (reference sequence). Unmatched junction bases numbered 8, after V lost 6 bases and J lost 4 bases. CDR3 sequence: CASRSGGGLYNSPLHF. CDR3 coding DNA: TGTGCCAGTAGATCAGGGGGCGGTTTATATAATTCACCCCTCCACTTT.

V gene TRBV9 combines with J gene TRBJ1-3; a weak D match, TRBD1 (5 bases). The germline V gene has CDR1 SGDLS and CDR2 YYNGEE. The CDR3 spans 15 residues. The V end was cut by 0 bases, the J end by 3 bases, with 10 bases between. Here the CDR3 reads CASSVGQQSGNTIYF. In DNA form, the CDR3 reads TGTGCCAGCAGCGTAGGACAGCAAAGTGGAAACACCATATATTTT.

The chain carries TRBV19 and TRBJ1-6; TRBD1 agrees at 8 bases. V was pared by 5 bases and J by 8 bases, with 11 bases of the junction left unmatched. In germline, CDR1 is LNHDA, CDR2 SQIVND (reference sequence). The CDR3 consists of 16 residues. CDR3 loop: CASSYEPGQVHSPLHF. Written as DNA, the CDR3 is TGTGCCAGTAGTTACGAACCGGGACAGGTTCATTCACCCCTCCACTTT. The full variable domain, with the rest looked up from reference TRBV19 and TRBJ1-6, is DGGITQSPKYLFRKEGQNVTLSCEQNLNHDAMYWYRQDPGQGLRLIYYSQIVNDFQKGDIAEGYSVSREKKESFPLTVTSAQKNPTAFYLCASSYEPGQVHSPLHFGNGTRLTVT.

The sample holds a few counts of this clone. The V call is TRBV2, the J call TRBJ2-1; weak D call: TRBD1 (5 bases). The CDR3 extends over 15 amino acids. The V gene lost 5 bases and the J gene lost 0 bases, with 11 bases spanning the gap. The germline V gene encodes CDR1 SNHLY and CDR2 FYNNEI. In DNA form, the CDR3 reads TGTGCCAGCAGTCAGGGAACAAGCTCCTACAATGAGCAGTTCTTC. Protein product: CASSQGTSSYNEQFF.

This clone was seen a handful of times. The V call is TRBV5-4, the J call TRBJ2-3; 11 bases fit TRBD2. Looked up from germline, CDR1 is SGHNT and CDR2 is YYREEE (reference sequence). The CDR3 runs 16 residues. Trimming took 0 bases from V and 5 from J; bases not matched to a gene: 5. Here the CDR3 reads CASSLDTSGGGDTQYF. The CDR3, as DNA: TGTGCCAGCAGCTTGGATACTAGCGGGGGAGGAGATACGCAGTATTTT. The full variable domain, in which reference TRBV5-4 and TRBJ2-3 provide the parts outside the CDR3, is ETGVTQSPTHLIKTRGQQVTLRCSSQSGHNTVSWYQQALGQGPQFIFQYYREEENGRGNFPPRFSGLQFPNYSSELNVNALELDDSALYLCASSLDTSGGGDTQYFGPGTRLTVL.

This sequence joins TRBV12-3 or TRBV12-4 and TRBJ1-5; D ambiguous. V dropped 3 bases and J dropped 4 bases, with 7 bases sitting between them. The CDR3 length is 13 residues. The CDR3 coding sequence is TGTGCCAGCAGTTTCGCGGGAAATCAGCCCCAGCATTTT. Encoded protein: CASSFAGNQPQHF.

The chain employs TRBV5-1 and TRBJ2-5; D perhaps matches TRBD1 (6 bases). The V and J ends lost 2 bases and 0 bases respectively, with 11 bases between them. Germline CDR1 reads SGHRS; CDR2 reads YFSETQ. This CDR3 is built from 15 residues. CDR3 DNA: TGCGCCAGCAGCTTCTTGCCAGGGGACCAAGAGACCCAGTACTTC. It translates to CASSFLPGDQETQYF.

J is TRBJ2-5 and V is TRBV6-6; 9 positions match TRBD2. Per the germline V gene, CDR1 is MNHNY and CDR2 is SVGAGI (reference sequence). The trim removed 5 bases at V and 1 base at J, leaving 8 bases unmatched. The CDR3 length is 16 residues. The CDR3 reads CASSNGGSGGQETQYF. In nucleotides, the CDR3 is TGTGCCAGCAGTAACGGCGGTAGCGGGGGCCAAGAGACCCAGTACTTC.

The chain uses TRBV2 and TRBJ2-1; TRBD2 is a possible D gene (6 bases). The CDR3 contains 14 residues. Trimming pared 7 bases from V and 10 bases from J, leaving 20 bases between. Germline CDR1 SNHLY, CDR2 FYNNEI. The CDR3 DNA is TGTGCCAGCAAAGGGGACGGAGGGATAGGGGAGCAGTTCTTC. Translating it yields CASKGDGGIGEQFF. Variable domain in full (rest from reference TRBV2 and TRBJ2-1): EPEVTQTPSHQVTQMGQEVILRCVPISNHLYFYWYRQILGQKVEFLVSFYNNEISEKSEIFDDQFSVERPDGSNFTLKIRSTKLEDSAMYFCASKGDGGIGEQFFGPGTRLTVL.

The genes are TRBV28 and TRBJ1-5; D might be TRBD1 (5 bases). The CDR3 runs to 13 residues. Looked up from germline, CDR1 is MDHEN and CDR2 is SYDVKM. CDR3 in amino acids: CATRGNSNQPQHF. DNA for the CDR3: TGTGCGACACGGGGGAATAGCAATCAGCCCCAGCATTTT.

This clone was detected only a few times. The chain carries TRBV5-6 and TRBJ2-7; 8 bases agree with TRBD2. In germline, CDR1 is SGHDT, CDR2 YYEEEE. The CDR3 spans 15 residues. V trimming: 2 bases; J trimming: 2 bases; junction bases outside the gene matches: 6. CDR3 sequence reads: CASSFDGGAPYEQYF. Here the CDR3 DNA reads TGTGCCAGCAGCTTCGACGGGGGGGCTCCCTACGAGCAGTACTTC.

J is TRBJ2-7 and V is TRBV6-1; 8 bases are shared with TRBD1. Losses at the gene ends were 2 bases for V and 7 bases for J; bases not matched to a gene: 7. Germline CDR1 reads MNHNS; CDR2 reads SASEGT. This CDR3 is built from 14 residues. CDR3 in amino acids: CASSEIQGAREQYF. CDR3 in DNA: TGTGCCAGCAGTGAAATCCAGGGGGCGAGAGAGCAGTACTTC.